This T cell receptor beta chain is drawn from a study of radiation and T cells in renal cell carcinoma. The method was immunoSEQ multiplex PCR; TCRdb's version includes in-frame clones alone and lacks a portion of them. This table holds about 86,000 clones, around four fifths found once. Time point noted: blood 4 weeks post-SBRT, at nephrectomy. The sample's treatment: 15 Gy SBRT to primary tumor, nephrectomy 4 weeks later. Nephrectomy followed 15 Gy stereotactic body radiation by 4 weeks. Serial blood draws occurred at baseline and 2 and 4 weeks post-SBRT. Concerning this clone: Its antigen is currently unknown.

Germline CDR1 reads MNHNS; CDR2 reads SASEGT. This CDR3 is 15 amino acids long. Trimming removed 6 bases at V and 2 bases at J, with 17 bases between. Overall study findings and caveats: No pretreatment tumor biopsies were available for baseline clonotypes. In blood, top tumor clones expanded by 2 weeks, shrinking by 4.

The specimen was blood, collected from a patient whose treatment included radiotherapy and nephrectomy. This sequence originates from a man over 45 with renal cell carcinoma. This sequence joins TRBV6-1 and TRBJ2-7; possible D gene TRBD2, 6 bases. The CDR3 DNA is TGTGCCAGCAGCCGCCGGCGTGGCGGGACCTACGAGCAGTACTTC. It translates to CASSRRRGGTYEQYF.